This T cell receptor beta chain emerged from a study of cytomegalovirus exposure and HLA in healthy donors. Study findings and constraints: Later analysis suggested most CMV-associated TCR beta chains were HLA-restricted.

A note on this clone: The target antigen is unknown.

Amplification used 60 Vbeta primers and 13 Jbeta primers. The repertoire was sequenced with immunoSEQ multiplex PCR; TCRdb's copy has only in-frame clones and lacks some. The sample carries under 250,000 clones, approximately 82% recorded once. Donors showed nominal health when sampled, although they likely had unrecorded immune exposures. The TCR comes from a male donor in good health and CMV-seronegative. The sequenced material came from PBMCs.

CDR3 DNA: TGTGCCAGCAGCTTGGGTTCGTACTCTGGAAACACCATATATTTT. Its translation: CASSLGSYSGNTIYF. The chain links TRBV5-6 to TRBJ1-3; D uncertain. CDR3 length equals 15 residues. Trimming pared 0 bases from V and 0 bases from J, leaving 7 bases between. Germline-derived CDR1 and CDR2 are SGHDT and YYEEEE.